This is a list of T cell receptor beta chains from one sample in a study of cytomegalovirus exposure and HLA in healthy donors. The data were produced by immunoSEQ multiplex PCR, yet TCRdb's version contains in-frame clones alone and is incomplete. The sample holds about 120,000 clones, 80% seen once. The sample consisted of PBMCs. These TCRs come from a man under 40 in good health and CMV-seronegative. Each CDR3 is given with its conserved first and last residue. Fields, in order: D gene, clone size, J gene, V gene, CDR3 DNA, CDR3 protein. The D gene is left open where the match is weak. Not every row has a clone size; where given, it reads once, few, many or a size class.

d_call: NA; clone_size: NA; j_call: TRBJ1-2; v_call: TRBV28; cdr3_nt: TGTGCCAGCAGTTTGGCAGGGAACTATGGCTACACCTTC; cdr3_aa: CASSLAGNYGYTF
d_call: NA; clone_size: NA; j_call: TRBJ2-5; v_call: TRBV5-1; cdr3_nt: TGCGCCAGCAGCCTAAGTCCACAAGAGACCCAGTACTTC; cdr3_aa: CASSLSPQETQYF
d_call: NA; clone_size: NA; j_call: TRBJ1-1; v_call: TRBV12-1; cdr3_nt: TGTGCCAGCAGCTTTTCGATGGGAGCTGCTACCTCGAAGAGTGAAGCTTTCTTT; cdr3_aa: CASSFSMGAATSKSEAFF
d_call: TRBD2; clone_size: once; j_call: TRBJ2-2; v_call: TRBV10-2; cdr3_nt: TGCGCCAGCAGTGAGGGGGCGGGAGCGAGCGCCGGGGAGCTGTTTTTT; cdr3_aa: CASSEGAGASAGELFF
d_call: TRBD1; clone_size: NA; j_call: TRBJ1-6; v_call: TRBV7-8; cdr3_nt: TGTGCCAGCAGCTTAGGTGGACAGGGTAATTCACCCCTCCACTTT; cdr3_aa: CASSLGGQGNSPLHF
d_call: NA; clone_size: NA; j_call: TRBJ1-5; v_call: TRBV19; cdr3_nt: TGTGCCAGTAGTATCCGGGGGAATCAGCCCCAGCATTTT; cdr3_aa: CASSIRGNQPQHF
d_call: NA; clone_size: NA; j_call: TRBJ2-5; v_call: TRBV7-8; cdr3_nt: TGTGCCAGCAGCTTAGGCGGGGTCGGGGAGACCCAGTACTTC; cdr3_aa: CASSLGGVGETQYF
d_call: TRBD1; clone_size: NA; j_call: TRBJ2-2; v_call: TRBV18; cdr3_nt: TGTGCCAGCTCACCGGTGGACAGGGGAATGACCGGGGAGCTGTTTTTT; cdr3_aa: CASSPVDRGMTGELFF
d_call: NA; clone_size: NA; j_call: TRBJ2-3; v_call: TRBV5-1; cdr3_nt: TGCGCCAGCAGCTTGGATAGAGGGATAGATACGCAGTATTTT; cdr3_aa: CASSLDRGIDTQYF
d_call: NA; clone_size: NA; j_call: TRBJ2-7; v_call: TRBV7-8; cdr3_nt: TGTGCCAGCAGCTTAGCCCCCGGACACACCTACGAGCAGTACTTC; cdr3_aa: CASSLAPGHTYEQYF
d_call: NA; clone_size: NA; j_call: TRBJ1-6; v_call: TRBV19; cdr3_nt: TGTGCCAGTAGTAGGGTGCGGAGCTCCTATAATTCACCCCTCCACTTT; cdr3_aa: CASSRVRSSYNSPLHF
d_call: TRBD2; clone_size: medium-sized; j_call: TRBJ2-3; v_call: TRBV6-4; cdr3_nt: TGTGCCAGCAGTGACTCGACTAGCGGGGGGGCAGATACGCAGTATTTT; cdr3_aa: CASSDSTSGGADTQYF
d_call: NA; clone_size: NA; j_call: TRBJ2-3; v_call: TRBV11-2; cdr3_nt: TGTGCCAGCAGCTTAATGGCCAGGGGGGCTTATACAGATACGCAGTATTTT; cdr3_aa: CASSLMARGAYTDTQYF
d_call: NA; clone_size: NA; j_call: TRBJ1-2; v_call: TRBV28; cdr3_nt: TGTGCCGTGCAGGGGTTCCCTGGCTACACCTTC; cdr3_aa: CAVQGFPGYTF
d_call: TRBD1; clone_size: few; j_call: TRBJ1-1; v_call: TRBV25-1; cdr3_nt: TGTGCCAGCAGTGGAAACAGGGGGCCGGTTGTGAACACTGAAGCTTTCTTT; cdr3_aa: CASSGNRGPVVNTEAFF
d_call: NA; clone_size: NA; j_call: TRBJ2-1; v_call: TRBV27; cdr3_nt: TGTGCCAGCAGTCTCAGGGACACCTACAATGAGCAGTTCTTC; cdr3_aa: CASSLRDTYNEQFF
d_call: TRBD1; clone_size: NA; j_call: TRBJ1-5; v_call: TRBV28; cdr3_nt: TGTGCCAGCAGTTTACCCGGTCAGGGGGGCCGTCAGCCCCAGCATTTT; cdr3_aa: CASSLPGQGGRQPQHF
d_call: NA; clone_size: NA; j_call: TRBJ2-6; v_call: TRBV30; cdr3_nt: TGTGCCACGGAACGGGAGCCCAACTCTGGGGCCAACGTCCTGACTTTC; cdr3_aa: CATEREPNSGANVLTF
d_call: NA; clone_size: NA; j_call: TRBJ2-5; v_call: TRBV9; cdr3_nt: TGTGCCAGCAGCGTAGTCGGAGAGACCCAGTACTTC; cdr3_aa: CASSVVGETQYF
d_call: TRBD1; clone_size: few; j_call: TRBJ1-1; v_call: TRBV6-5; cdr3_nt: TGTGCCAGCAGTTACTCGGGACAGGGGGGGACTTTAGCGGCTTTCTTT; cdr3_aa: CASSYSGQGGTLAAFF
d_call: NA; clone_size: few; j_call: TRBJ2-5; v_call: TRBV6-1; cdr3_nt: TGTGCCAGCAGTGAATGGGGGGGCAACCAAGAGACCCAGTACTTC; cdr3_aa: CASSEWGGNQETQYF
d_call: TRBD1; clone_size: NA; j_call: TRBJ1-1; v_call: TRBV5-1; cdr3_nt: TGCGCCAGCAGCTTGGATGCAGGGGGGACTGAAGCTTTCTTT; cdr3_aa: CASSLDAGGTEAFF